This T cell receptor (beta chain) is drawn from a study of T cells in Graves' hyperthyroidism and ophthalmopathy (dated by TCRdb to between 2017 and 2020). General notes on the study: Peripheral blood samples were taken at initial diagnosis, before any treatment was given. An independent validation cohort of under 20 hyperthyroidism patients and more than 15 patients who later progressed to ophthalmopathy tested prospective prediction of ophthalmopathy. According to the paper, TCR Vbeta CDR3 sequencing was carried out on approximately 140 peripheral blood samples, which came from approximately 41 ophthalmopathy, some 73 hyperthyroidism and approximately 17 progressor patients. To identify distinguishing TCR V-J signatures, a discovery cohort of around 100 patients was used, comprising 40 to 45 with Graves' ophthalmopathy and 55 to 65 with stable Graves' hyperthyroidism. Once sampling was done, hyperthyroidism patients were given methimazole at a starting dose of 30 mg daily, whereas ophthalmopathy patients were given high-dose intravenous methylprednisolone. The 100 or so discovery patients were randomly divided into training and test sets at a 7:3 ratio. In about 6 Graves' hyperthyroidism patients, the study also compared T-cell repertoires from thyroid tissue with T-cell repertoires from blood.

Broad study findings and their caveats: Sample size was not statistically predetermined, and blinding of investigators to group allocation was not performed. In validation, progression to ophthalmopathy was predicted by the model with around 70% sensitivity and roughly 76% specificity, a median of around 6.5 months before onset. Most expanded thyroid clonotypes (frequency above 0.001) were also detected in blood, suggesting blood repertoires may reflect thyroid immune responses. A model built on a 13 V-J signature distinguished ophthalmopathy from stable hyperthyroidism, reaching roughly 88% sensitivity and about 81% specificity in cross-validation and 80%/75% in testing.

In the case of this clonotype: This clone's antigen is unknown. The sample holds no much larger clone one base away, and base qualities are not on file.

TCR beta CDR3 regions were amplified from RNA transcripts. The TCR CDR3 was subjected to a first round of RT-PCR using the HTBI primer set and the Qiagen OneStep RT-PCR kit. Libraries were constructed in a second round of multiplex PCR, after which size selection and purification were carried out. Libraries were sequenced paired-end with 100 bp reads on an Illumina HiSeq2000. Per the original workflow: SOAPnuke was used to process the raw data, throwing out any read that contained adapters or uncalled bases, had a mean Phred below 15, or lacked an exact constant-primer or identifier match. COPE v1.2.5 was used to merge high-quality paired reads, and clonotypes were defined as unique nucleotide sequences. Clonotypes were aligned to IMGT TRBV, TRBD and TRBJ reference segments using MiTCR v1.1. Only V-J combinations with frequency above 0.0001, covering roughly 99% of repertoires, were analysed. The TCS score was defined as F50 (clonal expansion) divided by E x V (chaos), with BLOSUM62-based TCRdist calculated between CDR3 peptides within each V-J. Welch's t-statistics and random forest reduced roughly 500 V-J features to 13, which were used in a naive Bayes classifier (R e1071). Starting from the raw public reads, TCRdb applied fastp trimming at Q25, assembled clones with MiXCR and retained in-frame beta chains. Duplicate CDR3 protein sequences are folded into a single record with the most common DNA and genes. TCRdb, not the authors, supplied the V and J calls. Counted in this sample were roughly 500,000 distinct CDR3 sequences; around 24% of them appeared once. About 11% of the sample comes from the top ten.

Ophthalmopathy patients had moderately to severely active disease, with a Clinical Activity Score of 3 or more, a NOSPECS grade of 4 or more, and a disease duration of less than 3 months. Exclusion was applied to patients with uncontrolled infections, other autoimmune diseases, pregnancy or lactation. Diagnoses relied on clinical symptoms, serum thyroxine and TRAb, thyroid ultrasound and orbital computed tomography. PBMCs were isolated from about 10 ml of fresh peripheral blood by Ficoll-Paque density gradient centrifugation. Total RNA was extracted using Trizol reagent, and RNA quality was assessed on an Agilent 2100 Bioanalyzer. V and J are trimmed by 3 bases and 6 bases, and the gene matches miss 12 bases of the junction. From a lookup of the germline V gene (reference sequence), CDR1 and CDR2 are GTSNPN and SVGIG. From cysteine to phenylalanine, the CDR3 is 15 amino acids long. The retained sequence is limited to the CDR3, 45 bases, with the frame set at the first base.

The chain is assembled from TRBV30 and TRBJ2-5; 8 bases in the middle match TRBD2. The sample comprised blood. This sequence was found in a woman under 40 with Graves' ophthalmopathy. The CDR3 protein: CAWSPSGTSGQTQYF. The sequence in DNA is TGTGCCTGGAGCCCCTCCGGGACTAGTGGGCAGACCCAGTACTTC.